The 32 T cell receptor beta chains below come from one sample, sequenced in a study of CD8+CD57+ T cells in acquired aplastic anemia. The TCR beta profiling, which covered VDJ combination and CDR3 sequence, was carried out using genomic DNA as the template. TCRdb re-called the reads through MiXCR, storing one row per CDR3 protein. The sample carries about 200,000 distinct CDR3 sequences, roughly 35% recorded once. The material sequenced was sorted CD4+, CD8+, or CD8+CD57+ T cells (not recorded which) from PBMCs. These TCRs come from a human donor in good health, serving as a control.

CDR3 region: CASSFEQGAYEQYF. Written as DNA, the CDR3 is TGTGCCAGCAGCTTCGAACAGGGGGCCTACGAGCAGTACTTC. V gene TRBV5-8 combines with J gene TRBJ2-7; 8 bases are a match to TRBD1. The V segment lost 2 bases and the J segment 2 bases; nucleotides outside the gene matches: 3. Germline CDR1 is SGHTS and CDR2 is YDEGEE. The CDR3 loop spans 14 amino acids.

The chain recombines TRBV19 with TRBJ1-2; TRBD1 agrees at 10 bases. The junction had 8 bases not matched to a gene; V was cut back by 6 bases and J by 7 bases. Germline V gene lookup returns CDR1 LNHDA and CDR2 SQIVND (reference sequence). The CDR3 runs to 14 residues. The CDR3 DNA sequence: TGTGCCAGTAGGGACCCGGGACAGGGGTTTGGCTACACCTTC. Residues: CASRDPGQGFGYTF.

Remarks on this clonotype: Because the CDR3 is missing its conserved closing phenylalanine or tryptophan, this is likely a read error. It is unclear where the CDR3 begins or ends on the DNA, so no DNA is shown, and the CDR3 is as TCRdb lists it. This rearrangement joins TRBV24-1 to TRBJ1-3. The CDR3 extends over 9 residues, inclusive of both ends. The germline CDR1 and CDR2 sequences are KGHDR and SFDVKD. The CDR3 protein is CATSDLPLA.

This sequence joins TRBV19 and TRBJ1-6; no definite D call. The V gene's germline CDR1 is LNHDA and CDR2 SQIVND (reference sequence). This CDR3 comprises 15 residues. Trimming left V 0 bases short and J 6 bases short, with 9 bases between. This CDR3 reads CASSIDRASNSPLHF. The CDR3, as DNA: TGTGCCAGTAGTATAGATAGGGCCTCTAATTCACCCCTCCACTTT.

This clonotype was counted at least ten times. The rearrangement joins TRBV2 to TRBJ1-6; no clear D gene. V lost 6 bases to trimming and J lost 9 bases, with 15 bases between them. CDR3 size: 14 residues. Germline CDR1 reads SNHLY; CDR2 reads FYNNEI. CDR3 amino acids: CASSVLPGGSPLHF. The CDR3 nucleotides read TGTGCCAGCAGCGTCCTGCCAGGAGGTTCACCCCTCCACTTT.

This clonotype was recorded a few times. With a much larger clone just one base away, this may be a read error. The gene calls are TRBV14 and TRBJ1-6, with a tentative D call TRBD1 (5 bases). Germline CDR1 is SGHDN and CDR2 is FVKESK. This CDR3 comprises 14 residues. CDR3 sequence reads: CPSSQGTENSPLHF. CDR3 sequence (DNA): TGTCCCAGCAGCCAGGGAACGGAGAATTCACCCCTCCACTTT.

This rearrangement joins TRBV15 to TRBJ2-5; D may correspond to TRBD1 or TRBD2 (7 bases each). Trimming pared 1 base from V and 4 bases from J, leaving 13 bases between. This CDR3 comprises 15 residues. Germline values: CDR1 LNHNV, CDR2 YYDKDF (reference sequence). The CDR3 coding sequence is TGTGCCACCAGCAGAGTACAGGGGAGGGGAGAGACCCAGTACTTC. Protein: CATSRVQGRGETQYF.

The CDR3 nucleotides are TGTGCCACCAGTGTGGGGTCCTCCTACGAGCAGTACTTC. Protein product: CATSVGSSYEQYF. This chain links TRBV15 with TRBJ2-7; D is undetermined. CDR3 size: 13 residues. Germline CDR1 and CDR2: LNHNV and YYDKDF (reference sequence). Between the trimmed V and J ends, which lost 6 bases and 0 bases, there was a span of 9 bases.

This clonotype was detected a few times. J is TRBJ2-5 and V is TRBV24-1; the D call may be TRBD1 or TRBD2 (5 bases each). Deletions cut 5 bases from V and 5 bases from J, with 17 bases between. The germline gives CDR1 KGHDR, CDR2 SFDVKD. CDR3 length: 15 amino acids. Here the CDR3 reads CATSGFDSRGETQYF. CDR3 coding DNA: TGTGCCACCAGTGGTTTTGACAGCCGAGGGGAGACCCAGTACTTC.

The rearrangement uses TRBV7-7 and TRBJ1-6; TRBD1 is a possible D gene (5 bases). CDR3 length: 13 residues. Germline CDR1 SSHAT, CDR2 FNYEAQ (reference sequence). The germline V and J ends were trimmed by 4 bases and 10 bases, with 11 bases remaining between them. CDR3 coding DNA: TGTGCCAGCAGCTCTATACGGGGGTCACCCCTCCACTTT. Translating gives CASSSIRGSPLHF.

The chain recombines TRBV7-8 with TRBJ2-2; D is tentatively TRBD1 or TRBD2 (5 bases each). Trimming took off 7 bases at V and 4 bases at J, with 22 bases between the two ends. CDR1 is SGHVS, CDR2 FQNEAQ, per germline. The CDR3 is 17 amino acids. CDR3 residues: CASIHTARAGSTGELFF. CDR3 nucleotides: TGTGCCAGCATCCATACAGCCAGGGCAGGGAGCACCGGGGAGCTGTTTTTT.

This clonotype showed up many times. The V call is TRBV7-2, the J call TRBJ2-7, with D uncertain. Germline assignment: CDR1 SGHTA and CDR2 FQGNSA. The CDR3 loop spans 13 amino acids. The V end lost 4 bases, the J end lost 0 bases, and 7 bases lay between the germline ends. The chain's CDR3 is CASSSHHSYEQYF. The CDR3 DNA reads TGTGCCAGCAGCTCACACCACTCCTACGAGCAGTACTTC.

This clonotype was observed a single time. The gene calls are TRBV20-1 and TRBJ1-1; TRBD1 is a possible D gene (5 bases). This CDR3 has 15 residues. V lost 0 bases, J lost 1 base, and 12 bases lay in between. The germline gives CDR1 DFQATT, CDR2 SNEGSKA (reference sequence). CDR3 nucleotides: TGCAGTGCTAGAGATGTAGGGGTCTGGAACACTGAAGCTTTCTTT. Protein sequence: CSARDVGVWNTEAFF.

This clonotype is a singleton in its sample. The J gene is TRBJ2-7, the V gene TRBV24-1, with TRBD1 matching over 7 bases. After removal of 2 bases from V and 3 bases from J, the junction contained 6 bases not matched to a gene. Germline-derived CDR1 and CDR2 are KGHDR and SFDVKD. CDR3 size: 15 residues. In nucleotides, the CDR3 is TGTGCCACCAGTGATTCTACAGGGGTCGTCTACGAGCAGTACTTC. Translation: CATSDSTGVVYEQYF.

This clonotype was counted many times. The rearrangement joins TRBV24-1 to TRBJ2-3; TRBD1 agrees at 7 bases. The CDR3 loop spans 13 amino acids. Per germline, CDR1 KGHDR and CDR2 SFDVKD. The V gene end was trimmed by 5 bases and the J gene end by 6 bases; junction bases not matched to a gene: 4. The CDR3 here is CATSARGQDTQYF. CDR3 DNA: TGTGCCACCAGTGCTAGGGGGCAGGATACGCAGTATTTT.

The gene calls are TRBV10-3 and TRBJ1-2; 7 bases line up with TRBD1. V was pared by 0 bases and J by 8 bases, with 6 bases of the junction left unmatched. The germline V gene encodes CDR1 ENHRY and CDR2 SYGVKD. This CDR3 spans 14 amino acids. The CDR3 loop reads CAISESDRAGGYTF. The CDR3 bases are TGTGCCATCAGTGAGTCCGACAGGGCAGGGGGCTACACCTTC.

About this clonotype itself: An end of the junction differs from the germline gene, which may be a read error. The V call is TRBV25-1, the J call TRBJ1-1; D may be TRBD1 (5 bases). Germline-derived CDR1 and CDR2 are MGHDK and SYGVNS. The CDR3 is 11 residues long. The CDR3 spells CASGEGFGAFF. The CDR3 DNA follows: TGTGCCAGCGGTGAGGGGTTTGGGGCTTTCTTT.

This clonotype was picked up many times. The V and J genes are TRBV7-9 and TRBJ2-5; D gene uncertain. The CDR3 consists of 16 residues. The V end lost 7 bases, the J end lost 0 bases, and 18 bases lay between the germline ends. Looked up from germline, CDR1 is SEHNR and CDR2 is FQNEAQ (reference sequence). CDR3 sequence (DNA): TGTGCCAGCACCACCAATTGGAACCGGGACCAAGAGACCCAGTACTTC. Amino acids: CASTTNWNRDQETQYF.

This clonotype was detected ten times or more. This chain connects TRBV7-3 to TRBJ2-3; no clear D. Between the trimmed V and J ends, which lost 0 bases and 4 bases, there was a span of 5 bases. This CDR3 is built from 13 residues. CDR1 is SGHTA, CDR2 FQGTGA, per germline. CDR3 sequence reads: CASSLTSPDTQYF. Here the CDR3 DNA reads TGTGCCAGCAGCTTAACCTCCCCAGATACGCAGTATTTT.

This clonotype has ten or more counts. The gene calls are TRBV11-1 and TRBJ2-3; D is perhaps TRBD1 (6 bases). The CDR3 is 15 residues long. Deletions cut 1 base from V and 6 bases from J, with 14 bases between. The germline V gene has CDR1 SGHAT and CDR2 FQDESV (reference sequence). The CDR3 is CASSLGRGSGDTQYF. The CDR3 DNA sequence: TGTGCCAGCAGCTTAGGCAGGGGATCGGGGGATACGCAGTATTTT.

The chain has TRBV20-1 and TRBJ2-7, with 7 nucleotides matching TRBD1. Germline V gene sequence: CDR1 DFQATT, CDR2 SNEGSKA (reference sequence). This CDR3 spans 15 amino acids. Trimming cost V 3 bases and J 4 bases; bases outside gene matches: 12. CDR3 sequence (DNA): TGCAGTGCTAGTGCCCCCGGGACAGAGCTATACGAGCAGTACTTC. It translates to CSASAPGTELYEQYF.

The chain carries TRBV7-8 and TRBJ2-5; D not resolved. Trimming stripped 6 bases from V and 3 bases from J, with 14 bases between. The V gene's germline CDR1 is SGHVS and CDR2 FQNEAQ. The CDR3 loop spans 14 amino acids. CDR3 DNA: TGTGCCAGCAGTGAAGCGCCCAGAAAAGAGACCCAGTACTTC. Translating gives CASSEAPRKETQYF.

J is TRBJ2-3 and V is TRBV5-1, with a weak D call TRBD2 (5 bases). There are 14 residues in the CDR3. Trimming cost V 1 base and J 2 bases, with 8 bases left between them. Germline lookup yields CDR1 SGHRS and CDR2 YFSETQ. This CDR3 reads CASSLQRNTDTQYF. The CDR3 nucleotides are TGCGCCAGCAGCTTGCAGCGGAACACAGATACGCAGTATTTT.

J is TRBJ2-3 and V is TRBV12-3 or TRBV12-4, with D maybe TRBD2 (6 bases). CDR3 length: 16 amino acids. V lost 3 bases to trimming and J lost 4 bases, with 17 bases between them. CDR3 loop: CASSFDGRRVADTQYF. In nucleotides, the CDR3 is TGTGCCAGCAGTTTTGACGGGAGACGTGTGGCAGATACGCAGTATTTT.

This clonotype was counted at least ten times. The V gene is TRBV7-2, the J gene TRBJ1-2; no definite D call. This CDR3 comprises 13 residues. Looked up from germline, CDR1 is SGHTA and CDR2 is FQGNSA. The germline V and J ends were trimmed by 1 base and 5 bases, with 8 bases remaining between them. The CDR3 coding sequence is TGTGCCAGCAGCTTAGTTTCTGGATATGGCTACACCTTC. Translating gives CASSLVSGYGYTF.

This clonotype was counted at least ten times. CDR3 loop: CASSETGYGGYTF. The CDR3 DNA follows: TGTGCCAGCAGTGAAACGGGCTATGGTGGCTACACCTTC. The chain links TRBV6-1 to TRBJ1-2, with D hard to call. This CDR3 spans 13 amino acids. Germline V gene sequence: CDR1 MNHNS, CDR2 SASEGT. V lost 2 bases to trimming and J lost 7 bases, with 11 bases between them.

This clonotype was observed once. The rearrangement links TRBV10-1 to TRBJ1-6; 7 bases agree with TRBD1. V lost 9 bases and J lost 9; bases outside the gene matches: 5. This CDR3 comprises 12 residues. Germline values: CDR1 WNHNN, CDR2 SYGVQD (reference sequence). CDR3 bases: TGCGCCAGAAACAGGGGCGGTTCACCCCTCCACTTT. Protein product: CARNRGGSPLHF.

This clonotype was detected ten times or more. A much larger clone lies a single base off, so this may be a read error. The chain couples TRBV15 to TRBJ1-2; D is perhaps TRBD1 (5 bases). CDR1 LNHNV and CDR2 YYDKDF come from the germline V gene (reference sequence). The CDR3 runs to 14 residues. The CDR3 loop reads CATSRPTGSYGYAF. The CDR3 DNA follows: TGTGCCACCAGCCGACCTACAGGAAGCTATGGCTACGCCTTC.

This clonotype was seen repeatedly, ten times or more. The V and J genes are TRBV5-6 and TRBJ1-2, with D uncertain. This CDR3 region has 15 residues. The germline V gene has CDR1 SGHDT and CDR2 YYEEEE. V lost 4 bases and J lost 4, with 17 bases in between. Here the CDR3 DNA reads TGTGCCAGCAGCCCTCGAGGAACGCCAAGCTATGGCTACACCTTC. Translating it yields CASSPRGTPSYGYTF. Full variable domain (remainder filled in from reference TRBV5-6 and TRBJ1-2): DAGVTQSPTHLIKTRGQQVTLRCSPKSGHDTVSWYQQALGQGPQFIFQYYEEEERQRGNFPDRFSGHQFPNYSSELNVNALLLGDSALYLCASSPRGTPSYGYTFGSGTRLTVV.

Only a few counts were recorded for this clonotype. The rearrangement joins TRBV6-5 to TRBJ1-2, with a weak D call TRBD1 (6 bases). The germline V and J ends were trimmed by 2 bases and 2 bases, with 12 bases remaining between them. The CDR3 extends over 15 amino acids. Germline lookup yields CDR1 MNHEY and CDR2 SVGAGI. CDR3 region: CASSYGGAGNYGYTF. Here the CDR3 DNA reads TGTGCCAGCAGTTACGGGGGGGCAGGAAACTATGGCTACACCTTC.

This clonotype was detected only once. A read error may be the cause here, since a much bigger clone is one base away. The CDR3 does not close with the conserved phenylalanine or tryptophan, likely indicating a read error. The chain links TRBV20-1 to TRBJ1-2; D perhaps matches TRBD1 (5 bases). Trimming left V 3 bases short and J 7 bases short, with 12 bases between. Germline values: CDR1 DFQATT, CDR2 SNEGSKA (reference sequence). The CDR3 extends over 12 amino acids. The CDR3, as DNA: TGCAGTGCTAGGATGGGGGATTCTGGCTACACCCTC. It yields the protein CSARMGDSGYTL.

This clonotype was counted a few times. This sequence joins TRBV12-3 or TRBV12-4 and TRBJ2-1, with TRBD2 matching over 11 bases. There are 13 residues in the CDR3. The CDR3 region has the DNA TGTGCGTATACCCTAGCGGGGGGCCTCAAGCAGTTCTTC. Protein sequence: CAYTLAGGLKQFF.